One and the same sample provided the 24 T cell receptor beta chains below, sequenced in a study of OX40 agonist ivuxolimab in advanced cancers. The repertoire was sequenced with immunoSEQ multiplex PCR; TCRdb's copy has only in-frame clones and lacks some. The sample includes about 75,000 clones, more than 75% of them seen just once. This specimen was CD4+ or CD8+ T cells sorted from blood, taken in a trial of the OX40 agonist ivuxolimab. These receptors originate from an adult with an advanced solid tumor such as melanoma, head and neck, liver or kidney cancer.

This rearrangement joins TRBV6-1 to TRBJ2-2; TRBD1 or TRBD2 may be the D gene (5 bases each). The length of the CDR3 is 17 residues. V was shortened by 4 bases and J by 0 bases, with 15 bases between the two germline ends. Germline values: CDR1 MNHNS, CDR2 SASEGT. CDR3 DNA: TGTGCCAGCAGTGGAGTCCCCGGGACGTCGAACACCGGGGAGCTGTTTTTT. It translates to CASSGVPGTSNTGELFF.

This chain links TRBV7-9 with TRBJ2-2; 7 nucleotides align to TRBD1. The CDR3 contains 15 residues. Germline V gene data show CDR1 as SEHNR and CDR2 as FQNEAQ (reference sequence). The ends lost 3 bases at V and 0 bases at J; junction bases unmatched: 1. The CDR3 DNA is TGTGCCAGCAGCTTGACAGGGTCGAACACCGGGGAGCTGTTTTTT. It is translated as CASSLTGSNTGELFF.

The chain couples TRBV7-9 to TRBJ2-3, with D tentatively TRBD1 (6 bases). Looked up from germline, CDR1 is SEHNR and CDR2 is FQNEAQ (reference sequence). The CDR3 runs 14 residues. Deletions cut 2 bases from V and 1 base from J, with 7 bases between. The CDR3 loop is CASSLWTGTDTQYF. CDR3 bases: TGTGCCAGCAGCTTATGGACAGGCACAGATACGCAGTATTTT.

This clone was detected only a few times. This chain connects TRBV6-5 to TRBJ1-1; the D gene is possibly TRBD1 (5 bases). V was clipped by 0 bases and J by 5 bases, with 13 bases between them. Germline CDR1 is MNHEY and CDR2 is SVGAGI. This CDR3 has 15 residues. CDR3 nucleotide sequence: TGTGCCAGCAGTTACTCTTCGGTGGGGGTGACTGAAGCTTTCTTT. Translating gives CASSYSSVGVTEAFF.

The V gene is TRBV5-1, the J gene TRBJ2-6; D is unresolved. V shed 0 bases and J shed 4 bases, with 8 bases lying between them. The CDR3 spans 15 residues. CDR1 SGHRS and CDR2 YFSETQ come from the germline V gene. CDR3 DNA sequence: TGCGCCAGCAGCTTGGACTTATCCGGGGCCAACGTCCTGACTTTC. This encodes CASSLDLSGANVLTF.

The count of this clone is one. The genes are TRBV7-9 and TRBJ2-7; 7 bases agree with TRBD1. The V gene end was trimmed by 2 bases and the J gene end by 2 bases; junction bases not matched to a gene: 9. CDR1 and CDR2 (germline): SEHNR, FQNEAQ (reference sequence). CDR3 length: 16 residues. The CDR3 loop is CASSLYRGSRTYEQYF. The CDR3 nucleotides are TGTGCCAGCAGCTTATACAGGGGTTCGAGGACCTACGAGCAGTACTTC.

This chain joins TRBV15 and TRBJ2-5; 7 nucleotides line up with TRBD1. The CDR3 runs to 15 residues. V lost 0 bases and J lost 5; bases outside the gene matches: 6. Germline CDR1 and CDR2: LNHNV and YYDKDF (reference sequence). DNA for the CDR3: TGTGCCACCAGCAGAGAGAGAGGGGGCTGGGAGACCCAGTACTTC. Its protein product is CATSRERGGWETQYF.

The chain couples TRBV5-1 to TRBJ2-7; tentative D call: TRBD1 (6 bases). This CDR3 has 16 amino acids. Germline V CDR1 and CDR2: SGHRS, YFSETQ. Trimming shortened V by 0 bases and J by 7 bases, and 20 bases separated the two germline ends. DNA of the CDR3: TGCGCCAGCAGCTTGGGTCCCCCGGACAGCGGCCGGGAGCAGTACTTC. Translation gives CASSLGPPDSGREQYF.

This chain connects TRBV4-1 to TRBJ2-1; 7 nucleotides align to TRBD2. Germline CDR1 reads MGHRA; CDR2 reads YSYEKL. The length of the CDR3 is 16 residues. Unmatched junction bases numbered 11, after V lost 9 bases and J lost 0 bases. CDR3 sequence reads: CASSRERGSSYNEQFF. DNA for the CDR3: TGCGCCAGTAGCAGGGAGCGGGGTAGCTCCTACAATGAGCAGTTCTTC.

The chain is built from TRBV7-2 and TRBJ2-3; 10 bases agree with TRBD2. CDR1 is SGHTA and CDR2 is FQGNSA in the germline V gene. J lost 4 bases, V lost 3 bases, and 4 bases had no gene match. The CDR3 covers 15 residues. CDR3 coding DNA: TGTGCCAGCAGCTTCTCTAGCGGGAGCGCAGATACGCAGTATTTT. It is translated as CASSFSSGSADTQYF.

The chain joins TRBV30 to TRBJ2-4; D not certain. Germline loops: CDR1 GTSNPN, CDR2 SVGIG (reference sequence). This CDR3 is built from 15 residues. V was pared by 0 bases and J by 0 bases, with 9 bases between. CDR3 sequence (DNA): TGTGCCTGGAGTGTACGGACCTCAGCCAAAAACATTCAGTACTTC. Translation: CAWSVRTSAKNIQYF. Full variable domain (rest looked up from reference TRBV30 and TRBJ2-4): SQTIHQWPATLVQPVGSPLSLECTVEGTSNPNLYWYRQAAGRGLQLLFYSVGIGQISSEVPQNLSASRPQDRQFILSSKKLLLSDSGFYLCAWSVRTSAKNIQYFGAGTRLSVL.

The V gene is TRBV2, the J gene TRBJ2-7; 8 nucleotides match TRBD1. Germline V gene sequence: CDR1 SNHLY, CDR2 FYNNEI. Germline trimming cut 8 bases from V and 3 bases from J; bases unmatched to any gene: 6. The CDR3 length is 13 residues. The CDR3 is CASGRTGLYEQYF. CDR3 nucleotides: TGTGCCAGCGGAAGGACAGGGCTCTACGAGCAGTACTTC.

The rearrangement uses TRBV29-1 and TRBJ2-1, with TRBD1 identical over 10 bases. Germline loops: CDR1 SQVTM, CDR2 ANQGSEA. V was clipped by 1 base and J by 8 bases; unmatched bases: 5. The CDR3 consists of 14 residues. The DNA of the CDR3 is TGCAGCGTTGAAGGGAGACAGGGGGCGTATGAGCAGTTCTTC. Translated: CSVEGRQGAYEQFF.

V and J are TRBV19 and TRBJ1-1; a weak D match, TRBD1 (5 bases). The ends were cut back, 7 bases at V and 3 bases at J, with 21 bases in the middle. This CDR3 is built from 16 residues. Germline assignment: CDR1 LNHDA and CDR2 SQIVND (reference sequence). The CDR3 reads CASTYAGSGGYTEAFF. The CDR3 bases are TGTGCCAGTACTTACGCAGGGAGTGGCGGGTACACTGAAGCTTTCTTT.

This clone was detected only once. This rearrangement joins TRBV6-5 to TRBJ2-2, with unresolved D. This CDR3 contains 12 residues. Trimming took off 6 bases at V and 5 bases at J, with 7 bases between the two ends. Germline V gene lookup returns CDR1 MNHEY and CDR2 SVGAGI. The DNA of the CDR3 is TGTGCCAGCAGGAGGAAAACCGGGGAGCTGTTTTTT. Translated, it gives CASRRKTGELFF.

The J gene is TRBJ1-1, the V gene TRBV19; weak D call: TRBD1 (5 bases). Germline values: CDR1 LNHDA, CDR2 SQIVND (reference sequence). V lost 6 bases and J lost 6, with 11 bases in between. CDR3 length: 12 residues. The CDR3 DNA follows: TGTGCCAGTAGGTCGCAGGGTCCTGAAGCTTTCTTT. Protein: CASRSQGPEAFF. Using reference TRBV19 and TRBJ1-1 for the parts outside the CDR3, the full variable domain is DGGITQSPKYLFRKEGQNVTLSCEQNLNHDAMYWYRQDPGQGLRLIYYSQIVNDFQKGDIAEGYSVSREKKESFPLTVTSAQKNPTAFYLCASRSQGPEAFFGQGTRLTVV.

The CDR3 protein is CASSKAGSSYNEQFF. CDR3 sequence (DNA): TGTGCCAGCAGCAAAGCGGGGAGCTCCTACAATGAGCAGTTCTTC. The rearrangement joins TRBV7-2 to TRBJ2-1; 7 nucleotides agree with TRBD2. The CDR3 sequence is 15 residues long. Germline CDR1 and CDR2: SGHTA and FQGNSA. The V segment lost 5 bases and the J segment 0 bases; nucleotides outside the gene matches: 4.

The V and J genes are TRBV5-1 and TRBJ2-2, with D hard to call. Looked up from germline, CDR1 is SGHRS and CDR2 is YFSETQ. This CDR3 has 15 residues. The V and J ends lost 0 bases and 0 bases respectively, with 6 bases between them. The CDR3 reads CASSLAASNTGELFF. DNA for the CDR3: TGCGCCAGCAGCTTGGCAGCGTCGAACACCGGGGAGCTGTTTTTT.

The chain has TRBV4-1 and TRBJ2-3; 11 nucleotides align to TRBD2. Germline lookup yields CDR1 MGHRA and CDR2 YSYEKL. V lost 1 base to trimming and J lost 5 bases; unmatched junction nucleotides: 11. The CDR3 loop spans 18 amino acids. The CDR3 DNA reads as TGCGCCAGCAGCCAAGTTCGTAGCGGGGGGGCTGTAGGAGATACGCAGTATTTT. Translation gives CASSQVRSGGAVGDTQYF.

This clone came up a few times. This sequence joins TRBV4-2 and TRBJ1-6, with TRBD1 identical over 8 bases. The length of the CDR3 is 15 residues. Germline trimming cut 4 bases from V and 9 bases from J; bases unmatched to any gene: 8. Germline CDR1 reads LGHNA; CDR2 reads YNFKEQ. CDR3 sequence: CASSRGQGDASPLHF. The DNA of the CDR3 is TGTGCCAGCAGCCGCGGACAGGGTGACGCTTCACCCCTCCACTTT.

This clone has only a few counts. The chain joins TRBV7-2 to TRBJ1-1, with TRBD1 matching 9 bases. Unmatched junction bases numbered 8, after V lost 8 bases and J lost 4 bases. CDR1 SGHTA and CDR2 FQGNSA come from the germline V gene. The CDR3 extends over 14 amino acids. In DNA form, the CDR3 reads TGTGCCAGCGTCCAGGGACAGGGCTTCACTGAAGCTTTCTTT. Translating gives CASVQGQGFTEAFF. Using reference TRBV7-2 and TRBJ1-1 for the parts outside the CDR3, the full variable domain is GAGVSQSPSNKVTEKGKDVELRCDPISGHTALYWYRQSLGQGLEFLIYFQGNSAPDKSGLPSDRFSAERTGGSVSTLTIQRTQQEDSAVYLCASVQGQGFTEAFFGQGTRLTVV.

CDR3 amino acids: CSVEPGGLETQYF. CDR3 nucleotides: TGCAGCGTTGAGCCAGGGGGCTTAGAGACCCAGTACTTC. The chain combines TRBV29-1 with TRBJ2-5; 8 bases fit TRBD1. CDR3 length: 13 amino acids. J lost 4 bases, V lost 3 bases, and 4 bases had no gene match. CDR1 SQVTM and CDR2 ANQGSEA come from the germline V gene.

This clone was found a few times. This chain uses TRBV10-1 with TRBJ1-4; 10 bases are shared with TRBD1. CDR3 length: 14 amino acids. V trimming: 6 bases; J trimming: 10 bases; junction bases outside the gene matches: 8. Germline loops: CDR1 WNHNN, CDR2 SYGVQD (reference sequence). This CDR3 is CASSSGQGPRKLFF. The CDR3 coding sequence is TGCGCCAGCAGCTCGGGACAGGGGCCACGAAAACTGTTTTTT.

The chain has TRBV5-1 and TRBJ2-2; D call uncertain. Per germline, CDR1 SGHRS and CDR2 YFSETQ. The length of the CDR3 is 15 residues. The V and J ends lost 0 bases and 0 bases respectively, with 6 bases between them. The CDR3 loop reads CASSLGVSNTGELFF. Here the CDR3 DNA reads TGCGCCAGCAGCTTGGGGGTATCGAACACCGGGGAGCTGTTTTTT.